This paragraph reports one T cell receptor beta chain. The record originates from a study of technical replicates of blood from a few donors. Measured with immunoSEQ multiplex PCR; TCRdb has only the in-frame clones, and not every one. The data show roughly 82,000 clones, just over 90% seen once. CDR3 size: 13 residues. Germline V gives CDR1 SQVTM, CDR2 ANQGSEA. V shed 7 bases, J shed 3 bases, and the junction held 7 bases outside the gene matches. The sequence derives from a human donor in good health. The sequenced sample was T cells isolated from PBMCs. The chain is built from TRBV29-1 and TRBJ1-2, with 8 bases aligning to TRBD1. CDR3 protein: CSAAGGVDYGYTF. In nucleotides, the CDR3 is TGCAGCGCCGCAGGGGGCGTTGACTATGGCTACACCTTC. The whole variable domain, remainder taken from reference TRBV29-1 and TRBJ1-2, is SAVISQKPSRDICQRGTSLTIQCQVDSQVTMMFWYRQQPGQSLTLIATANQGSEATYESGFVIDKFPISRPNLTFSTLTVSNMSPEDSSIYLCSAAGGVDYGYTFGSGTRLTVV.